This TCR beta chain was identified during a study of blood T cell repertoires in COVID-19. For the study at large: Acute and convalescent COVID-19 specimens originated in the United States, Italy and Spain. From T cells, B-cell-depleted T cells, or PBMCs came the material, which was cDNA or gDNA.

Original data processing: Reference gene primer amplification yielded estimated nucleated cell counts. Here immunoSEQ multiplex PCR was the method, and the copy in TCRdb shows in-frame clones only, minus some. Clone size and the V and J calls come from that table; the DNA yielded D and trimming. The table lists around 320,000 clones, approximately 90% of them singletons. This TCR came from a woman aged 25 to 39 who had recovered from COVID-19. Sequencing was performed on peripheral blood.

The CDR3 sequence: CASSRTGIPYEQYF. The CDR3 DNA sequence: TGTGCCAGCAGCCGGACAGGGATCCCCTACGAGCAGTACTTC. The chain joins TRBV14 to TRBJ2-7; 8 nucleotides align to TRBD1. The germline gives CDR1 SGHDN, CDR2 FVKESK. The CDR3 consists of 14 residues. J gave up 2 bases and V 4 bases, and 4 bases lay outside the gene matches.